The 10 T cell receptor beta chains presented below share a single source sample, sequenced in a study of OX40 agonist ivuxolimab in advanced cancers. TCRdb's copy holds only in-frame clones and misses some; the assay was immunoSEQ multiplex PCR. This table has some 68,000 clones, roughly nine tenths appearing once. The sequencing here drew on CD4+ or CD8+ T cells sorted from blood, taken in a trial of the OX40 agonist ivuxolimab. These receptors originate from an adult with an advanced solid tumor such as melanoma, head and neck, liver or kidney cancer.

CDR3 in DNA: TGTGCCAGCAGCTTGGAGGGCAGCCGATCCTACAATGAGCAGTTCTTC. Its translation: CASSLEGSRSYNEQFF. The J gene is TRBJ2-1, the V gene TRBV5-4; D remains ambiguous. The CDR3 covers 16 residues. In germline, CDR1 is SGHNT, CDR2 YYREEE (reference sequence). Deletions cut 0 bases from V and 1 base from J, with 11 bases between.

This chain joins TRBV6-1 and TRBJ1-5; D possibly corresponds to TRBD1 (6 bases). V was trimmed by 0 bases and J by 0 bases, leaving 21 bases between them. Germline V gene data show CDR1 as MNHNS and CDR2 as SASEGT. The CDR3 is made up of 20 amino acids. CDR3 sequence reads: CASSEALLFWGRYSNQPQHF. The CDR3 DNA follows: TGTGCCAGCAGTGAAGCGCTCTTGTTTTGGGGGCGTTATAGCAATCAGCCCCAGCATTTT.

V gene TRBV9 combines with J gene TRBJ1-4; D is ambiguous. CDR1 and CDR2 from the germline V gene are SGDLS and YYNGEE. V was clipped by 4 bases and J by 4 bases, with 14 bases between them. The CDR3 runs 15 residues. The CDR3 spells CASSPSSLDNEKLFF. Here the CDR3 DNA reads TGTGCCAGCAGCCCCTCTTCGTTGGATAATGAAAAACTGTTTTTT.

The chain has TRBV5-1 and TRBJ2-5; 11 nucleotides align to TRBD1. Looked up from germline, CDR1 is SGHRS and CDR2 is YFSETQ. The CDR3 totals 13 residues. V lost 3 bases and J lost 6; bases outside the gene matches: 1. The CDR3 sequence is CASSWDRGKTQYF. Here the CDR3 DNA reads TGCGCCAGCAGCTGGGACAGGGGGAAGACCCAGTACTTC.

This CDR3 is CSAGSGDTQYF. Here the CDR3 DNA reads TGCAGTGCAGGCAGCGGAGATACGCAGTATTTT. The rearrangement joins TRBV20-1 to TRBJ2-3; possibly TRBD2 for D (5 bases). The V end lost 6 bases, the J end lost 5 bases, and 9 bases lay between the germline ends. Per germline, CDR1 DFQATT and CDR2 SNEGSKA (reference sequence). The CDR3 runs to 11 residues.

This clone was observed once. The V call is TRBV29-1, the J call TRBJ2-1, with D perhaps TRBD1 (6 bases). The CDR3 runs 11 residues. Germline V gives CDR1 SQVTM, CDR2 ANQGSEA. Trimming cost V 6 bases and J 6 bases, with 9 bases left between them. CDR3 nucleotides: TGCAGCGTAGGACAGCTCAATGAGCAGTTCTTC. It yields the protein CSVGQLNEQFF.

The chain couples TRBV14 to TRBJ2-7; 7 bases agree with TRBD1. This CDR3 is built from 14 residues. V lost 2 bases, J lost 2 bases, and 3 bases stayed unmatched. Germline CDR1 is SGHDN and CDR2 is FVKESK. For the CDR3, the DNA is TGTGCCAGCAGCCAATGGCAGGGGGCCTACGAGCAGTACTTC. This gives the protein CASSQWQGAYEQYF.

The DNA for the CDR3 is TGTGCCAGCAGCTTATTCGGCAGGGGGTTACTCATGAACACTGAAGCTTTCTTT. Protein: CASSLFGRGLLMNTEAFF. This sequence joins TRBV7-9 and TRBJ1-1; 7 nucleotides align to TRBD1. The V segment lost 2 bases and the J segment 0 bases; nucleotides outside the gene matches: 12. Germline CDR1 reads SEHNR; CDR2 reads FQNEAQ (reference sequence). The CDR3 length is 18 residues.

This chain links TRBV27 with TRBJ2-1, with TRBD1 matching 7 bases. V was pared by 7 bases and J by 4 bases, with 13 bases of the junction left unmatched. CDR1 and CDR2 from the germline V gene are MNHEY and SMNVEV (reference sequence). CDR3 length equals 16 residues. The CDR3 DNA follows: TGTGCCAGCAACGCAGGGACAGATGATTCTTACAATGAGCAGTTCTTC. It is translated as CASNAGTDDSYNEQFF.

The table lists this clone with a count of one. The V and J genes are TRBV5-4 and TRBJ1-6; TRBD1 might be the D (6 bases). CDR3 size: 16 residues. The V and J ends lost 0 bases and 7 bases respectively, with 14 bases between them. Germline lookup yields CDR1 SGHNT and CDR2 YYREEE (reference sequence). The CDR3 DNA reads as TGTGCCAGCAGCTTGGGACACCGGACAGCAAATTCACCCCTCCACTTT. Amino acids: CASSLGHRTANSPLHF.